This TCR beta chain was recovered during a study of blood T cell repertoires in COVID-19. Looking at the study overall: Sources were T cells, B-cell-depleted T cells, or PBMCs; the material itself was cDNA or gDNA.

The CDR3 has 15 residues. Germline V CDR1 and CDR2: MGHRA, YSYEKL. The germline V and J ends were trimmed by 0 bases and 2 bases, with 10 bases remaining between them. Data came from immunoSEQ multiplex PCR; TCRdb stores just in-frame clones and leaves some out. The table includes around 50,000 clones, over 65% detected once. The chain uses TRBV4-1 and TRBJ1-2, with D possibly TRBD1 on 5 matching bases. The source material was peripheral blood. The source is a human donor in a cohort sampled during active COVID-19. The CDR3 here is CASSQDPRENYGYTF. CDR3 sequence (DNA): TGCGCCAGCAGCCAAGATCCCAGGGAAAACTATGGCTACACCTTC.